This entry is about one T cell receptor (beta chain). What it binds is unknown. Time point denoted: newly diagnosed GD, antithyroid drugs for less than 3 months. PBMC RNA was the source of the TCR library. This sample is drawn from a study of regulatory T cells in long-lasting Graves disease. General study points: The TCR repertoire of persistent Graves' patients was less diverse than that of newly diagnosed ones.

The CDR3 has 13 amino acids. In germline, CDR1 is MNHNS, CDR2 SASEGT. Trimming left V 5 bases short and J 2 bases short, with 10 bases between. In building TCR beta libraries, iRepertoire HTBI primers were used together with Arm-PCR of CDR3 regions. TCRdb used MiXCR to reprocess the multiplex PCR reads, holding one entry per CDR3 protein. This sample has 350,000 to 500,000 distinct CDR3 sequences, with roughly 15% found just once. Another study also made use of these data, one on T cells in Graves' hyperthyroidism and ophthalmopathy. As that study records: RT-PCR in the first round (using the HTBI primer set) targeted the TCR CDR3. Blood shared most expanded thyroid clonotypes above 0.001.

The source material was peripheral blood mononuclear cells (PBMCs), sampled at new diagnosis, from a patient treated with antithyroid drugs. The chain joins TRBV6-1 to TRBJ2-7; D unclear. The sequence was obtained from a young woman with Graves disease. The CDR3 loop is CASSTPLTYEQYF. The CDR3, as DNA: TGTGCCAGCAGTACACCCCTAACCTACGAGCAGTACTTC.